This T cell receptor (beta chain) was documented in a study of control samples from healthy donors and cancer patients. The assay was immunoSEQ multiplex PCR, and TCRdb's table has in-frame clones only and misses some. Here the sample spans about 140,000 clones, roughly nine tenths being singletons. The CDR3 sequence is 15 residues long. J gave up 4 bases and V 0 bases, and 2 bases lay outside the gene matches. Germline-derived CDR1 and CDR2 are SGHNT and YYREEE (reference sequence). The V and J genes are TRBV5-4 and TRBJ1-2; 11 nucleotides align to TRBD1. This clonotype was obtained from a woman in her twenties or thirties in good health. Sequencing was performed on blood. In DNA, the CDR3 is TGTGCCAGCAGCTTGGGGACAGGGGGCAGCTATGGCTACACCTTC. Translation: CASSLGTGGSYGYTF.